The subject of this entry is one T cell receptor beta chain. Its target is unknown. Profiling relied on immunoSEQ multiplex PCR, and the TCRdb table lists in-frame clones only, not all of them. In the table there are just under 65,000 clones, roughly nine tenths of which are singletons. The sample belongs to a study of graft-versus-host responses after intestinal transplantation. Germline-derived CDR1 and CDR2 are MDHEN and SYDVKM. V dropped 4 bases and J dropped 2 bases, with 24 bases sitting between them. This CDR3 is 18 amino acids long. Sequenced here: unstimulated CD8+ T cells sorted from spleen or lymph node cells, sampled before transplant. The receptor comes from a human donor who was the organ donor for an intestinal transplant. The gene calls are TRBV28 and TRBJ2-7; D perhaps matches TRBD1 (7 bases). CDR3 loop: CASSSSLYGGTVAYEQYF. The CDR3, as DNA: TGTGCCAGCAGTTCCTCTTTATATGGCGGGACAGTAGCCTACGAGCAGTACTTC.